This T cell receptor beta chain was sequenced in a study of shared clonotypes between healthy human individuals. In germline, CDR1 is LNHNV, CDR2 YYDKDF (reference sequence). V dropped 5 bases and J dropped 2 bases, with 12 bases sitting between them. The CDR3 sequence is 14 residues long. In its sample, this clone was seen a few times. Every subset's genomic DNA went evenly onto several immunoSEQ plates. The assay was immunoSEQ multiplex PCR, and TCRdb's table has in-frame clones only and misses some. The sample yields 300,000 to 400,000 clones, roughly 70% seen once. The sequence was obtained from a man aged 25-45 years in good health. The chain has TRBV15 and TRBJ1-2; unclear D gene. Sequenced sample: memory CD4+ T cells sorted from blood. Sample subset: CD45RA-negative fraction. For the CDR3, the DNA is TGTGCCACCAGCCCCACCAGGATGAACTATGGCTACACCTTC. Translated: CATSPTRMNYGYTF.